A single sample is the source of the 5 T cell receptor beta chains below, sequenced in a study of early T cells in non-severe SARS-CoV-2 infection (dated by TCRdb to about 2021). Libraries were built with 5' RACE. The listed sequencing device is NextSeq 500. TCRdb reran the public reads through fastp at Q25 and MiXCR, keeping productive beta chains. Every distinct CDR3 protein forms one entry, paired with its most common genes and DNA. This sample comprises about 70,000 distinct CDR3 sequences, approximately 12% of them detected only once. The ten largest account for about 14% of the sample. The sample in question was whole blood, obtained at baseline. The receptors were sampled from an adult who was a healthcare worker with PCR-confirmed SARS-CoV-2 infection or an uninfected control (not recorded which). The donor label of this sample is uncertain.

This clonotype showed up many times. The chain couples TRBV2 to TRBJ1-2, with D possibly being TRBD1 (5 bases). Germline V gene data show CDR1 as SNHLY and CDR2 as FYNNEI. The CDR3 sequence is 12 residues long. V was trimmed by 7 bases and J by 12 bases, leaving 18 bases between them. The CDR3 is CASTGTGQTDTF. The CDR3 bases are TGTGCCAGCACCGGAACAGGACAAACTGACACCTTC. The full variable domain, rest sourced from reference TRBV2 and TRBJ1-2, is EPEVTQTPSHQVTQMGQEVILRCVPISNHLYFYWYRQILGQKVEFLVSFYNNEISEKSEIFDDQFSVERPDGSNFTLKIRSTKLEDSAMYFCASTGTGQTDTFGSGTRLTVV.

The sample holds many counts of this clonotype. CDR3 loop: CASSLASGTEAFF. DNA for the CDR3: TGCGCCAGCAGCTTGGCTTCGGGGACTGAAGCTTTCTTT. The chain employs TRBV5-1 and TRBJ1-1; the D is unclear. This CDR3 region has 13 residues. Per the germline V gene, CDR1 is SGHRS and CDR2 is YFSETQ. V shed 0 bases and J shed 5 bases, with 8 bases lying between them.

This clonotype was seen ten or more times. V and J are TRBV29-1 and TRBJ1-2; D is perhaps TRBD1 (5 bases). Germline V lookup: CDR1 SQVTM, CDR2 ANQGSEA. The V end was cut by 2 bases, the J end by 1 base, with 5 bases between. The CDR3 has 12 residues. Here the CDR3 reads CSVEQGNYGYTF. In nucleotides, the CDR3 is TGCAGCGTTGAACAGGGTAACTATGGCTACACCTTC.

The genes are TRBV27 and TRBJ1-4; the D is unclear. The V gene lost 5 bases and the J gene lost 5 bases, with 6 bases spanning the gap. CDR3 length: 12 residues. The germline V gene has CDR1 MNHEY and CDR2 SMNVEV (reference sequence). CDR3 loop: CASSGFNEKLFF. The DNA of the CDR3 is TGTGCCAGCAGTGGATTCAATGAAAAACTGTTTTTT.

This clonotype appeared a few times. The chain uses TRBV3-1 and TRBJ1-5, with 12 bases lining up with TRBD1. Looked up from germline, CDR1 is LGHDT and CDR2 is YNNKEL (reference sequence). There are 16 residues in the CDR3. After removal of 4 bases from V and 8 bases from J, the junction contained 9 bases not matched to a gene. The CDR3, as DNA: TGTGCCAGCAGCCCAACCTTGGGACAGGGGGCGAAGCCCCAGCATTTT. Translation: CASSPTLGQGAKPQHF. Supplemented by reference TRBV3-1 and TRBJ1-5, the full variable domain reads DTAVSQTPKYLVTQMGNDKSIKCEQNLGHDTMYWYKQDSKKFLKIMFSYNNKELIINETVPNRFSPKSPDKAHLNLHINSLELGDSAVYFCASSPTLGQGAKPQHFGDGTRLSIL.